This TCR beta chain emerged from a study of T cell responses to AZD1222 COVID-19 vaccine. Whole-study findings and limits: Distributed over spike, vaccine-associated CD4 TCRs predominated at 160-218 and 743-854. Clonal diversity may have been underestimated in mostly white British donors. Just five or six AZD1222 recipients were seropositive at baseline.

The repertoire was sequenced with immunoSEQ multiplex PCR; TCRdb's copy has only in-frame clones and lacks some. The sample records about 160,000 clones, roughly 90% being singletons. On this clone: Antigen unknown.

Trimming left V 5 bases short and J 1 base short, with 11 bases between. The germline V gene has CDR1 LNHDA and CDR2 SQIVND (reference sequence). The CDR3 totals 14 residues. The chain uses TRBV19 and TRBJ2-5; a possible D gene is TRBD2 (5 bases). The origin of this receptor is an adult who received the AZD1222 COVID-19 vaccine. The sample in question was peripheral blood, obtained 28 days after the second AZD1222 dose. As DNA, the CDR3 is TGTGCCAGTAGTTCGGCAGAGGGCCAAGAGACCCAGTACTTC. This codes for CASSSAEGQETQYF.